This T cell receptor (beta chain) was identified during a study of T cell responses to AZD1222 COVID-19 vaccine. Findings and limits, study-wide: The breadth and depth of Spike-specific TCRs increased once two AZD1222 doses had been given. The study reported that nearly half of spike-specific TCRs target unmutated variant regions.

As concerns this clone: Its antigen is not identified.

Method: immunoSEQ multiplex PCR; TCRdb's copy keeps in-frame clones and lacks some. The profile covers some 180,000 clones, with 91% appearing a single time and 1.5% to 2% taken by the ten largest. Trimming took 4 bases from V and 5 from J, leaving 8 bases between them. This CDR3 is built from 12 residues. Germline loops: CDR1 LNHDA, CDR2 SQIVND (reference sequence). V gene TRBV19 combines with J gene TRBJ2-5, with TRBD2 as a possible D gene (7 bases). The sample in question was peripheral blood, obtained 28 days after the second AZD1222 dose. The receptor was derived from an adult who received the AZD1222 COVID-19 vaccine. The CDR3 coding sequence is TGTGCCAGTAGTAAGGGGGGGGAGACCCAGTACTTC. Its translation: CASSKGGETQYF.